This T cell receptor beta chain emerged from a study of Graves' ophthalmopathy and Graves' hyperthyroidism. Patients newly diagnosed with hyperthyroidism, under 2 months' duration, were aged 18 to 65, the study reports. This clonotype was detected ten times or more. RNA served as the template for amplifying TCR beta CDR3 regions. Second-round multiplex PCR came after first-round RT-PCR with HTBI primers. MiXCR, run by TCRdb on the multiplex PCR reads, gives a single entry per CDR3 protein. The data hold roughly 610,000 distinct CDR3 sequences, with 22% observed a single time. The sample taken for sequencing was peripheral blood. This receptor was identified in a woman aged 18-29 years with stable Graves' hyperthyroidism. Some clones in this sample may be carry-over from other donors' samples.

CDR3 protein: CASSLLGQGQETQYF. The CDR3 DNA sequence: TGTGCCAGCAGTTTATTGGGACAGGGGCAAGAGACCCAGTACTTC. This rearrangement joins TRBV28 to TRBJ2-5; TRBD1 agrees at 10 bases. The ends lost 1 base at V and 2 bases at J; junction bases unmatched: 1. Germline V gene lookup returns CDR1 MDHEN and CDR2 SYDVKM. The CDR3 runs 15 residues.